The 11 T cell receptor beta chains listed next were all sequenced from one sample in a study of blood T cell repertoires in COVID-19. TCRdb's copy holds only in-frame clones and misses some; the assay was immunoSEQ multiplex PCR. The sample holds around 72,000 clones, about nine tenths seen once. Material: peripheral blood. Receptors were obtained from a man aged 50 to 59 with active COVID-19.

V gene TRBV4-3 combines with J gene TRBJ1-1; maybe TRBD1 (5 bases). CDR3 size: 14 residues. The germline gives CDR1 LGHNA, CDR2 YSLEER. V was clipped by 4 bases and J by 1 base, with 10 bases between them. CDR3 sequence (DNA): TGCGCCAGCAGCCGAGATCAGGGGAACACTGAAGCTTTCTTT. Translation: CASSRDQGNTEAFF.

The chain links TRBV6-2 or TRBV6-3 to TRBJ2-7, with 9 bases fitting TRBD1. In germline, CDR1 is MNHEY, CDR2 SVGEGT. The CDR3 totals 17 residues. Trimming removed 6 bases from V and 0 bases from J; junction bases left unmatched: 12. The CDR3 sequence: CASSRRRGTGSSYEQYF. In nucleotides, the CDR3 is TGTGCCAGCAGCCGAAGGCGGGGGACAGGGAGCTCCTACGAGCAGTACTTC.

This clone occurred once. The chain joins TRBV7-9 to TRBJ2-3, with D possibly matching TRBD2 (6 bases). The germline CDR1 and CDR2 sequences are SEHNR and FQNEAQ (reference sequence). The CDR3 is made up of 13 amino acids. V lost 2 bases to trimming and J lost 11 bases, with 14 bases between them. The CDR3 spells CASSLPPKGGQYF. DNA of the CDR3: TGTGCCAGCAGCTTACCCCCCAAGGGAGGGCAGTATTTT.

V is TRBV2 and J is TRBJ1-1; 7 bases are shared with TRBD1. This CDR3 region has 13 residues. Trimming removed 4 bases from V and 4 bases from J; junction bases left unmatched: 3. Germline assignment: CDR1 SNHLY and CDR2 FYNNEI. The CDR3 is CASSGQGGTEAFF. As DNA, the CDR3 is TGTGCCAGCAGTGGTCAGGGGGGCACTGAAGCTTTCTTT.

This CDR3 is CASSTPLRRGNTYEQYF. In DNA, the CDR3 is TGTGCCAGCAGCACCCCGCTCCGCAGGGGGAATACCTACGAGCAGTACTTC. The chain links TRBV6-2 or TRBV6-3 to TRBJ2-7, with 7 bases identical to TRBD1. CDR3 length: 17 amino acids. The V and J ends lost 6 bases and 2 bases, in that order; junction bases with no gene match: 16. Germline V gene lookup returns CDR1 MNHEY and CDR2 SVGEGT.

The rearrangement links TRBV5-6 to TRBJ2-3; D is unresolved. Germline V gene data show CDR1 as SGHDT and CDR2 as YYEEEE. The CDR3 is 16 residues long. Trimming took off 0 bases at V and 6 bases at J, with 17 bases between the two ends. The CDR3 DNA follows: TGTGCCAGCAGCTTGGCCACTGCGACCTTGAGGGATACGCAGTATTTT. Amino acid sequence: CASSLATATLRDTQYF.

The J gene is TRBJ2-5, the V gene TRBV7-2; perhaps TRBD1 as D (6 bases). The V end was cut by 1 base, the J end by 4 bases, with 13 bases between. The CDR3 sequence is 15 residues long. Per germline, CDR1 SGHTA and CDR2 FQGNSA. In DNA form, the CDR3 reads TGTGCCAGCAGCTTAGATCCAGGGGCGATAGAGACCCAGTACTTC. It codes for CASSLDPGAIETQYF.

V gene TRBV11-2 combines with J gene TRBJ1-4; TRBD1 matches 7 bases. This CDR3 comprises 16 residues. CDR1 SGHAT and CDR2 FQNNGV come from the germline V gene. The J segment lost 8 bases and the V segment lost 5 bases, leaving 14 bases of the junction unmatched. The CDR3 DNA reads as TGTGCCAGCAGCAACCGGGAAAAGGGGGCAGGGGAAAAACTGTTTTTT. Its protein is CASSNREKGAGEKLFF.

The rearrangement links TRBV5-5 to TRBJ2-7; weak D call: TRBD2 (6 bases). Germline V lookup: CDR1 SGHKS, CDR2 YYEKEE (reference sequence). Trimming pared 2 bases from V and 5 bases from J, leaving 14 bases between. This CDR3 region has 14 residues. This CDR3 is CASSFAGINDEQYF. The CDR3 coding sequence is TGTGCCAGCAGCTTCGCGGGGATTAACGACGAGCAGTACTTC.

This rearrangement joins TRBV7-9 to TRBJ1-6; 7 nucleotides align to TRBD1. Per the germline V gene, CDR1 is SEHNR and CDR2 is FQNEAQ (reference sequence). The ends lost 4 bases at V and 7 bases at J; junction bases unmatched: 7. The CDR3 covers 15 residues. The CDR3 region is CASSSLQGSNSPLHF. CDR3 DNA: TGTGCCAGCAGCTCACTACAGGGGTCGAATTCACCCCTCCACTTT.

The chain's CDR3 is CASSLGDSSYNEQFF. In nucleotides, the CDR3 is TGTGCCAGCAGCTTAGGGGACAGCTCCTACAATGAGCAGTTCTTC. V is TRBV7-3 and J is TRBJ2-1; TRBD1 agrees at 7 bases. This CDR3 comprises 15 residues. Germline CDR1 SGHTA, CDR2 FQGTGA. V trimming: 2 bases; J trimming: 0 bases; junction bases outside the gene matches: 1. The full variable domain, rest sourced from reference TRBV7-3 and TRBJ2-1, is GAGVSQTPSNKVTEKGKYVELRCDPISGHTALYWYRQSLGQGPEFLIYFQGTGAADDSGLPNDRFFAVRPEGSVSTLKIQRTERGDSAVYLCASSLGDSSYNEQFFGPGTRLTVL.